A selection of T cell receptor beta chains follows, all from one sample in a study of T cell responses to AZD1222 COVID-19 vaccine. TCRdb's copy holds only in-frame clones and misses some; the assay was immunoSEQ multiplex PCR. Counted here are under 200,000 clones, roughly 90% occurring once; the ten biggest clones make up about 4.5%. The sequences come from peripheral blood, collected 28 days after the second AZD1222 dose. Receptors were obtained from an adult who received the AZD1222 COVID-19 vaccine. Both conserved end residues are part of each CDR3. The D gene is left open where the match is weak. Size values are once, few and many counts, or a class for expanded clones, and some rows have none.

J gene	V gene	clone size	CDR3 length	D gene	CDR3 protein	CDR3 DNA
TRBJ1-3	TRBV5-4	few	12	.	CASSGSGNTIYF	TGTGCCAGCAGCGGATCTGGAAACACCATATATTTT
TRBJ2-2	TRBV7-8	.	17	TRBD1	CASSLVPWTGGSRELFF	TGTGCCAGCAGCTTAGTCCCGTGGACAGGGGGCTCCCGGGAGCTGTTTTTT
TRBJ1-1	TRBV30	.	13	.	CAWSVENVVSAFF	TGTGCCTGGAGTGTAGAGAATGTTGTATCAGCTTTCTTT
TRBJ2-1	TRBV5-1	.	14	.	CASSLGVESNEQFF	TGCGCCAGCAGCTTGGGAGTGGAGAGCAATGAGCAGTTCTTC
TRBJ2-1	TRBV4-2	.	15	.	CASSQAEDFYNEQFF	TGTGCCAGCAGCCAAGCGGAGGATTTCTACAATGAGCAGTTCTTC
TRBJ2-1	TRBV24-1	.	16	TRBD2	CATSDGSGGPYNEQFF	TGTGCCACCAGTGATGGGAGCGGGGGGCCCTACAATGAGCAGTTCTTC
TRBJ1-3	TRBV30	.	12	.	CAWSVLGNTIYF	TGTGCCTGGAGTGTACTGGGAAACACCATATATTTT
TRBJ1-1	TRBV5-4	.	16	.	CASSVSWGREITEAFF	TGTGCCAGCAGCGTAAGTTGGGGCAGGGAAATCACTGAAGCTTTCTTT
TRBJ1-6	TRBV19	.	14	.	CASSSGRDNSPLHF	TGTGCCAGTAGTTCTGGACGGGATAATTCACCCCTCCACTTT
TRBJ1-2	TRBV7-2	few	16	.	CASSLFLRQGSSGYTF	TGTGCCAGCAGCTTATTTTTAAGGCAGGGGTCGAGTGGCTACACCTTC
TRBJ2-7	TRBV7-2	.	15	TRBD1	CASSPSTGDIYEQYF	TGTGCCAGCAGCCCGTCGACAGGGGACATCTACGAGCAGTACTTC
TRBJ1-3	TRBV18	few	15	.	CASSPLQSEVDTIYF	TGTGCCAGCTCCCCACTGCAGTCCGAAGTGGACACCATATATTTT
TRBJ2-1	TRBV7-8	.	14	.	CASHLEDFHNEQFF	TGTGCCAGCCACCTTGAGGATTTTCACAATGAGCAGTTCTTC
TRBJ1-1	TRBV6-1	.	16	TRBD1	CASSEGWTGVGTEAFF	TGTGCCAGCAGTGAAGGATGGACAGGGGTAGGAACTGAAGCTTTCTTT
TRBJ2-1	TRBV6-5	.	15	TRBD2	CASSHSGGAWVEQFF	TGTGCCAGCAGCCATAGCGGGGGGGCCTGGGTTGAGCAGTTCTTC
TRBJ1-4	TRBV7-9	.	15	.	CASSLWGRGEEKLFF	TGTGCCAGCAGCTTATGGGGACGAGGAGAGGAAAAACTGTTTTTT
TRBJ1-2	TRBV18	.	12	.	CASSHRDGGYTF	TGTGCCAGCTCACACAGGGATGGTGGCTACACCTTC
TRBJ1-6	TRBV7-8	few	15	TRBD1	CASSLRDREASPLHF	TGTGCCAGCAGCTTAAGGGACAGGGAAGCGTCACCCCTCCACTTT
TRBJ2-2	TRBV27	once	15	.	CASGAGTERTGELFF	TGTGCCAGCGGGGCGGGGACCGAACGGACCGGGGAGCTGTTTTTT
TRBJ2-3	TRBV27	.	14	TRBD2	CASSLPGGAYTQYF	TGTGCCAGCAGTTTACCCGGGGGGGCCTATACGCAGTATTTT
TRBJ2-1	TRBV7-9	.	16	.	CASSLVGGNTFNEQFF	TGTGCCAGCAGCTTAGTAGGGGGTAATACGTTCAATGAGCAGTTCTTC
TRBJ1-2	TRBV27	.	16	.	CASSFRQPTQSKGYTF	TGTGCCAGCAGTTTTAGGCAGCCCACTCAATCAAAGGGCTACACCTTC
TRBJ1-5	TRBV6-5	.	14	TRBD1	CASSYGQANQPQHF	TGTGCCAGCAGTTACGGACAGGCCAATCAGCCCCAGCATTTT
TRBJ1-2	TRBV5-1	.	14	.	CASSLGALNYGYTF	TGCGCCAGCAGCCTGGGGGCGCTGAACTATGGCTACACCTTC
TRBJ1-6	TRBV11-2	.	13	.	CASSLEVRSPLHF	TGTGCCAGCAGCTTAGAGGTTCGTTCACCCCTCCACTTT
TRBJ1-1	TRBV2	.	12	TRBD1	CASTGGWTEAFF	TGTGCCAGCACAGGGGGCTGGACTGAAGCTTTCTTT
TRBJ1-2	TRBV3-1/TRBV3-2	once	15	.	CASSQGPWLRVGYTF	TGTGCCAGCAGCCAAGGCCCGTGGCTTAGGGTTGGCTACACCTTC
TRBJ2-3	TRBV19	.	16	TRBD1	CASSKQDRVRADTQYF	TGTGCCAGTAGTAAACAAGACAGGGTAAGGGCAGATACGCAGTATTTT
TRBJ1-1	TRBV3-1/TRBV3-2	few	16	TRBD1	CASSQDSFGTGIGAFF	TGTGCCAGCAGCCAAGATAGTTTCGGGACAGGGATAGGAGCTTTCTTT
TRBJ1-2	TRBV4-1	.	15	.	CASSRTSLRGDGYTF	TGCGCCAGCAGCCGGACGTCGCTGCGAGGGGATGGCTACACCTTC
TRBJ1-1	TRBV5-1	.	16	TRBD1	CASSLTGGKVDTEAFF	TGCGCCAGCAGCTTGACAGGGGGCAAGGTCGACACTGAAGCTTTCTTT
TRBJ2-3	TRBV7-2	.	16	.	CASSLSPGAGTDTQYF	TGTGCCAGCAGCTTAAGCCCGGGGGCGGGCACAGATACGCAGTATTTT